The 5 T cell receptor beta chains in this list originate from one sample, sequenced in a study of graft-versus-host responses after intestinal transplantation. These receptors are not linked to any known antigen. Profiling relied on immunoSEQ multiplex PCR, and the TCRdb table lists in-frame clones only, not all of them. Of about 99,000 clones listed, 90% to 95% are singletons. Here the sequenced sample was unstimulated CD8+ T cells sorted from spleen or lymph node cells, taken before intestinal transplant. Source of these receptors: a human donor who received an intestinal transplant.

The chain couples TRBV27 to TRBJ2-7; TRBD2 aligns across 7 bases. The CDR3 covers 14 residues. Germline assignment: CDR1 MNHEY and CDR2 SMNVEV (reference sequence). Trimming took 2 bases from V and 3 from J; bases not matched to a gene: 4. This CDR3 reads CASSLGGGDYEQYF. CDR3 coding DNA: TGTGCCAGCAGTTTAGGGGGAGGGGACTACGAGCAGTACTTC.

V is TRBV4-1 and J is TRBJ2-3, with D uncertain. Germline V gene lookup returns CDR1 MGHRA and CDR2 YSYEKL. This CDR3 region has 15 residues. Trimming took off 1 base at V and 2 bases at J, with 10 bases between the two ends. In DNA, the CDR3 is TGCGCCAGCAGCCAAGTTCTCTCCTCCACAGATACGCAGTATTTT. Protein sequence: CASSQVLSSTDTQYF.

The chain recombines TRBV13 with TRBJ2-5; 7 bases are shared with TRBD2. CDR3 length equals 15 residues. With 5 bases clipped from V and 0 bases from J, the junction kept 6 bases outside the gene matches. CDR1 and CDR2 (germline): PRHDT, FYEKMQ (reference sequence). This CDR3 is CASSVAGMDQETQYF. The CDR3 DNA is TGTGCCAGCAGCGTAGCGGGCATGGACCAAGAGACCCAGTACTTC.

The V call is TRBV6-8, the J call TRBJ2-5; TRBD2 matches 10 bases. CDR3 length: 19 residues. Per germline, CDR1 MNHGY and CDR2 SAAAGT. V gave up 1 base and J gave up 2 bases; unmatched junction bases: 13. CDR3 coding DNA: TGTGCCAGCAGTTACTTCCTAGCGGGGGCCGCAACCAAGCAAGAGACCCAGTACTTC. Protein: CASSYFLAGAATKQETQYF.

J is TRBJ2-3 and V is TRBV7-9; D remains ambiguous. Trimming removed 4 bases at V and 1 base at J, with 9 bases between. The germline V gene encodes CDR1 SEHNR and CDR2 FQNEAQ (reference sequence). The CDR3 loop spans 14 amino acids. The DNA of the CDR3 is TGTGCCAGCAGCTCATCGGTGGGCACAGATACGCAGTATTTT. Its translation is CASSSSVGTDTQYF. The entire variable domain, with the rest obtained from reference TRBV7-9 and TRBJ2-3, is as follows: DTGVSQNPRHKITKRGQNVTFRCDPISEHNRLYWYRQTLGQGPEFLTYFQNEAQLEKSRLLSDRFSAERPKGSFSTLEIQRTEQGDSAMYLCASSSSVGTDTQYFGPGTRLTVL.